This T cell receptor (beta chain) is drawn from a study of control samples from healthy donors and cancer patients. Libraries were prepared by immunoSEQ multiplex PCR; TCRdb keeps only in-frame clonotypes and omits some of them. The table includes tens of thousands of clones, approximately 90% detected once. The sample was PBMCs. This receptor was taken from a man in his forties or fifties with colorectal cancer.

The CDR3 is CAWSLGGREPYEQYF. The CDR3 region has the DNA TGTGCCTGGAGTCTAGGGGGTCGGGAGCCCTACGAGCAGTACTTC. The chain couples TRBV30 to TRBJ2-7; possibly TRBD1 or TRBD2 for D (6 bases each). The CDR3 is made up of 15 amino acids. Germline V gene data show CDR1 as GTSNPN and CDR2 as SVGIG (reference sequence). Trimming stripped 2 bases from V and 2 bases from J, with 16 bases between. The whole variable domain, filled in from reference TRBV30 and TRBJ2-7, reads SQTIHQWPATLVQPVGSPLSLECTVEGTSNPNLYWYRQAAGRGLQLLFYSVGIGQISSEVPQNLSASRPQDRQFILSSKKLLLSDSGFYLCAWSLGGREPYEQYFGPGTRLTVT.